This section outlines one T cell receptor beta chain sequence together with its context. This sample stems from a study of early T cells in non-severe SARS-CoV-2 infection. The CDR3 runs 13 residues. The ends were cut back, 0 bases at V and 4 bases at J, with 9 bases in the middle. Germline V gene data show CDR1 as DFQATT and CDR2 as SNEGSKA (reference sequence). In TCRdb, the 5' RACE reads were re-called with MiXCR into one record per CDR3 protein. The table records around 27,000 distinct CDR3 sequences, 9.5% to 10% of them present only once. The receptor was derived from an adult who was a healthcare worker with PCR-confirmed SARS-CoV-2 infection or an uninfected control (not recorded which). Specimen: whole blood. The chain uses TRBV20-1 and TRBJ1-2; no clear D. CDR3 coding DNA: TGCAGTGCTAGAGAGGGATCCCGCTATGGCTACACCTTC. Its protein is CSAREGSRYGYTF.